The 17 T cell receptor beta chains below were found in one sample sequenced in a study of cytomegalovirus exposure and HLA in healthy donors. The primer mix had 60 Vbeta and 13 Jbeta primers. Clones were read by immunoSEQ multiplex PCR, and TCRdb kept only the in-frame ones, dropping some. Of more than 90,000 clones listed, roughly 71% are singletons. Specimen: PBMCs. Receptor source: a man in his fifties or sixties in good health and CMV-seronegative.

The chain has TRBV18 and TRBJ1-2, with 8 bases that match TRBD1. After removal of 1 base from V and 3 bases from J, the junction contained 4 bases not matched to a gene. The germline V gene encodes CDR1 KGHSH and CDR2 LQKENI. The CDR3 has 15 residues. The CDR3 bases are TGTGCCAGCTCACCACTATCAGGGGGCGACTATGGCTACACCTTC. It specifies CASSPLSGGDYGYTF.

In the case of this clone: This same CDR3 is encoded by further DNA sequences in the sample. V usage is TRBV5-1 and J usage is TRBJ2-5; a weak D match, TRBD1 (5 bases). The CDR3 covers 14 residues. The germline CDR1 and CDR2 sequences are SGHRS and YFSETQ. V gave up 0 bases and J gave up 1 base, with 7 bases separating them. This CDR3 is CASSLGDSQETQYF. DNA of the CDR3: TGCGCCAGCAGCTTGGGTGACAGCCAAGAGACCCAGTACTTC. Based on the CDR3 plus reference TRBV5-1 and TRBJ2-5, the full variable domain is KAGVTQTPRYLIKTRGQQVTLSCSPISGHRSVSWYQQTPGQGLQFLFEYFSETQRNKGNFPGRFSGRQFSNSRSEMNVSTLELGDSALYLCASSLGDSQETQYFGPGTRLLVL.

This clone was detected a few times. This chain links TRBV2 with TRBJ2-5; tentative D call: TRBD2 (6 bases). This CDR3 contains 13 residues. Germline CDR1 and CDR2: SNHLY and FYNNEI. CDR3 sequence (DNA): TGTGCGAGGAGGGAAGGGGCCGGAGAGACCCAGTACTTC. It yields the protein CARREGAGETQYF.

This clone was seen a handful of times. The chain links TRBV25-1 to TRBJ2-4, with TRBD1 matching 9 bases. Germline CDR1 reads MGHDK; CDR2 reads SYGVNS. With 4 bases clipped from V and 0 bases from J, the junction kept 4 bases outside the gene matches. The CDR3 length is 16 residues. For the CDR3, the DNA is TGTGCCAGCAGTGCCGGACAGGGGCTAGCCAAAAACATTCAGTACTTC. Amino acid sequence: CASSAGQGLAKNIQYF.

The CDR3 nucleotides are TGTGCCAGCAGGAGGGACACCCATCAGCCCCAGCATTTT. As protein: CASRRDTHQPQHF. The chain recombines TRBV2 with TRBJ1-5; the D gene is possibly TRBD1 (6 bases). The CDR3 is made up of 13 amino acids. Trimming shortened V by 6 bases and J by 5 bases, and 11 bases separated the two germline ends. Germline V gene data show CDR1 as SNHLY and CDR2 as FYNNEI.

This sequence joins TRBV19 and TRBJ1-1; 12 bases align to TRBD1. J gave up 0 bases and V 5 bases, and 7 bases lay outside the gene matches. The CDR3 covers 17 residues. The germline V gene has CDR1 LNHDA and CDR2 SQIVND (reference sequence). CDR3 sequence (DNA): TGTGCCAGTAGTTCCCGGGACAGGGGGCTTTTGAACACTGAAGCTTTCTTT. It codes for CASSSRDRGLLNTEAFF.

This clone appeared once. The V gene is TRBV11-1, the J gene TRBJ2-5; D is perhaps TRBD1 (5 bases). In germline, CDR1 is SGHAT, CDR2 FQDESV (reference sequence). The CDR3 consists of 14 residues. Trimming stripped 4 bases from V and 5 bases from J, with 14 bases between. CDR3 sequence: CASSSLQDGETQYF. The CDR3 DNA is TGTGCCAGCAGCTCACTACAGGACGGTGAGACCCAGTACTTC.

This clone occurred a few times. The chain links TRBV19 to TRBJ2-3; 8 bases match TRBD2. Trimming cost V 6 bases and J 0 bases; bases outside gene matches: 5. The CDR3 contains 15 residues. Germline assignment: CDR1 LNHDA and CDR2 SQIVND (reference sequence). The CDR3: CASSGRAESTDTQYF. In DNA, the CDR3 is TGTGCCAGTAGCGGGAGGGCCGAAAGCACAGATACGCAGTATTTT. Drawing the rest from reference TRBV19 and TRBJ2-3, the complete variable domain is DGGITQSPKYLFRKEGQNVTLSCEQNLNHDAMYWYRQDPGQGLRLIYYSQIVNDFQKGDIAEGYSVSREKKESFPLTVTSAQKNPTAFYLCASSGRAESTDTQYFGPGTRLTVL.

Here the CDR3 reads CAISESRTGGGQETQYF. CDR3 in DNA: TGTGCCATCAGTGAGTCCCGGACAGGGGGAGGGCAAGAGACCCAGTACTTC. V and J are TRBV10-3 and TRBJ2-5; 10 bases line up with TRBD1. The CDR3 runs 17 residues. In germline, CDR1 is ENHRY, CDR2 SYGVKD. With V trimmed by 0 bases and J by 2 bases, 6 bases remained unmatched.

This clone was observed a few times. J is TRBJ1-2 and V is TRBV5-1, with 7 bases that match TRBD1. J lost 4 bases, V lost 5 bases, and 8 bases had no gene match. The CDR3 runs to 14 residues. The germline gives CDR1 SGHRS, CDR2 YFSETQ. CDR3 region: CASSTGAGLYGYTF. CDR3 sequence (DNA): TGCGCCAGCAGTACAGGGGCGGGACTCTATGGCTACACCTTC.

This clone was counted only a few times. The V gene is TRBV15, the J gene TRBJ2-7; possibly TRBD2 for D (5 bases). V lost 1 base, J lost 2 bases, and 18 bases lay in between. CDR1 is LNHNV and CDR2 is YYDKDF in the germline V gene (reference sequence). The CDR3 covers 17 residues. CDR3 sequence: CATSRGWGARSAYEQYF. The CDR3 nucleotides read TGTGCCACCAGCAGAGGTTGGGGAGCCAGGTCGGCCTACGAGCAGTACTTC.

V is TRBV28 and J is TRBJ1-1; possibly TRBD1 for D (6 bases). Between the trimmed V and J ends, which lost 5 bases and 1 base, there was a span of 14 bases. This CDR3 has 15 residues. Germline lookup yields CDR1 MDHEN and CDR2 SYDVKM. Here the CDR3 DNA reads TGTGCCAGCAGTGGTCACAGGGAGGGGAACACTGAAGCTTTCTTT. Encoded protein: CASSGHREGNTEAFF.

Points on this clone: Different DNA sequences within this sample yield the same CDR3. CDR3 in amino acids: CASSSQGATEAFF. CDR3 DNA: TGCGCCAGCAGCTCACAGGGGGCCACTGAAGCTTTCTTT. The V call is TRBV5-1, the J call TRBJ1-1, with TRBD1 identical over 9 bases. The V and J ends lost 3 bases and 4 bases, in that order; junction bases with no gene match: 1. The CDR3 is 13 residues long. The germline gives CDR1 SGHRS, CDR2 YFSETQ.

The rearrangement links TRBV9 to TRBJ2-3; 13 nucleotides line up with TRBD2. The CDR3 is made up of 16 amino acids. Germline values: CDR1 SGDLS, CDR2 YYNGEE. V was pared by 2 bases and J by 2 bases, with 2 bases of the junction left unmatched. The CDR3 sequence is CASSVGTSGDTDTQYF. CDR3 bases: TGTGCCAGCAGCGTTGGGACTAGCGGGGACACAGATACGCAGTATTTT.

The rearrangement links TRBV28 to TRBJ2-7; TRBD1 agrees at 9 bases. The germline V gene encodes CDR1 MDHEN and CDR2 SYDVKM. The junction had 6 bases not matched to a gene; V was cut back by 6 bases and J by 0 bases. The CDR3 has 15 amino acids. In DNA form, the CDR3 reads TGTGCCAGCAGCCGCGGACAGGGGTTCTCCTACGAGCAGTACTTC. The encoded protein is CASSRGQGFSYEQYF.

CDR3 amino acids: CASSRTSGSYEQYF. The CDR3 DNA is TGTGCCAGCAGCCGGACCTCGGGGTCCTACGAGCAGTACTTC. The chain has TRBV6-5 and TRBJ2-7, with D possibly TRBD2 on 5 matching bases. With 6 bases removed from V and 1 base from J, the gap between germline ends came to 13 bases. There are 14 residues in the CDR3. The V gene's germline CDR1 is MNHEY and CDR2 SVGAGI.

The chain has TRBV9 and TRBJ2-1, with 7 bases fitting TRBD2. Germline CDR1 and CDR2: SGDLS and YYNGEE. The CDR3 consists of 15 residues. V gave up 3 bases and J gave up 4 bases; unmatched junction bases: 7. In DNA, the CDR3 is TGTGCCAGCAGCGCCTCCGGGACTACGTACAATGAGCAGTTCTTC. This sequence encodes CASSASGTTYNEQFF.